This T cell receptor beta chain came from a study of beta chain features in type 1 diabetes. Findings of the study overall: Sequencing used cDNA, and cells with high TCR expression could therefore be over-represented. All four CD4+ subsets from Type 1 diabetes patients carried moderately but significantly shorter TCRB CDR3s.

There are 15 residues in the CDR3. CDR1 is KGHSH and CDR2 is LQKENI in the germline V gene. Germline trimming cut 3 bases from V and 4 bases from J; bases unmatched to any gene: 5. This clone was counted between two and nine times. As yet, its antigen is unknown. Expressed TCRB transcripts were sequenced, since all the RNA that had been isolated was reverse transcribed. Sequencing was performed with immunoSEQ multiplex PCR; in TCRdb, only in-frame clones are kept and a portion is missing. The sample shows 70,000 to 90,000 clones, roughly 30% of them seen only once. There was one heparinised blood draw per donor, averaging around 120 mL.

This clonotype was obtained from a woman younger than 30 in good health. Sequences were obtained from stem cell memory CD4+ T cells from blood. The chain employs TRBV18 and TRBJ2-2, with 7 bases lining up with TRBD1. The CDR3 DNA reads as TGTGCCAGCTCACCGAGGGGGCGAAGCACCGGGGAGCTGTTTTTT. Encoded protein: CASSPRGRSTGELFF.